A selection of T cell receptor beta chains follows, all from one sample in a study of control samples from healthy donors and cancer patients. This table comes from immunoSEQ multiplex PCR, and its TCRdb copy is limited to in-frame clones, with some not included. The sample consists of 60,000 to 100,000 clones, about 88% of them appearing once. Sequencing was carried out using blood. These receptors originate from a man over 45 in good health. The CDR3 runs from the conserved cysteine through the conserved F or W. The D gene is left open where the match is weak. Some rows mark clone size as missing; the rest say once, few, many or name a class of expanded clone.

>TRBJ2-3|TRBV29-1|NA|NA
TGCAGCGTTGATCAGGGGTCCACAGATACGCAGTATTTT
CSVDQGSTDTQYF
>TRBJ1-1|TRBV13|NA|NA
TGTGCCACCTCAGGGTTTATGAACACTGAAGCTTTCTTT
CATSGFMNTEAFF
>TRBJ1-2|TRBV7-8|TRBD1|NA
TGTGCCAGCAGCTTAGTCGACAGGGATGGCTACACCTTC
CASSLVDRDGYTF
>TRBJ1-5|TRBV6-2/TRBV6-3|NA|NA
TGTGCCAGCAGTTACAGGGCAGCCTCCTACAATCAGCCCCAGCATTTT
CASSYRAASYNQPQHF
>TRBJ2-3|TRBV9|TRBD2|NA
TGTGCCAGCAGCGTTGGGACTAGCGCGTCAGATACGCAGTATTTT
CASSVGTSASDTQYF
>TRBJ2-5|TRBV7-2|NA|few
TGTGCCAGCAGCTTAGGTGTGGCGGGTCCGGGGACCCAGTACTTC
CASSLGVAGPGTQYF
>TRBJ1-4|TRBV27|NA|NA
TGTGCCAGCAGTACGAATCCAGGGGTTGAAAAACTGTTTTTT
CASSTNPGVEKLFF
>TRBJ2-2|TRBV6-5|NA|NA
TGTGCCAGCAGGGGGGCAGGGACCGGGGAGCTGTTTTTT
CASRGAGTGELFF
>TRBJ2-7|TRBV7-2|TRBD1|NA
TGTGCCAGCAGCATTACAGGGGGCGCATCCTACGAGCAGTACTTC
CASSITGGASYEQYF
>TRBJ2-3|TRBV7-3|NA|few
TGTGCCAGCAGCTCCCGGGGCGATACGCAGTATTTT
CASSSRGDTQYF
>TRBJ1-4|TRBV5-1|NA|NA
TGCGCCAGCAGCTTTTCCGGGGACCAACTGTTTTTT
CASSFSGDQLFF
>TRBJ1-2|TRBV27|NA|NA
TGTGCCAGCAGTTTAGGGCAGGAGAACTATGGCTACACCTTC
CASSLGQENYGYTF
>TRBJ2-7|TRBV7-9|TRBD1|NA
TGTGCCAGCAGTCACGGACAGGGCCACGAGCAGTACTTC
CASSHGQGHEQYF
>TRBJ2-7|TRBV6-2/TRBV6-3|NA|NA
TGTGCCAGCAGTTACCGGGACAATATCTACGAGCAGTACTTC
CASSYRDNIYEQYF
>TRBJ1-1|TRBV12-3/TRBV12-4|NA|NA
TGTGCCAGCAGTGCGAGCACTGAAGCTTTCTTT
CASSASTEAFF
>TRBJ1-3|TRBV7-6|NA|NA
TGTGCCAGCAGCTTGGGACACGGCTCTGGAAACACCATATATTTT
CASSLGHGSGNTIYF
>TRBJ2-6|TRBV15|NA|NA
TGTGCCACCAGCAGAGACCTCTACGGGACCAACGTCCTGACTTTC
CATSRDLYGTNVLTF